The 28 T cell receptor beta chains reported below all come from one sample, sequenced in a study of CD4 T cells in relation to SARS-CoV-2 and coronaviruses. These receptors have no identified antigens. Unexposed donor CD4+ T cells date from 2011-2018, before the COVID-19 pandemic. Isolation of CD4+ T cells took place after less than twelve days in culture. Assay used: immunoSEQ multiplex PCR; TCRdb lists only in-frame clones, some missing. The sample includes nearly 30,000 clones, around three quarters of them seen just once. Sequenced material: CD4+ T cells from PBMCs, cultured in vitro. The source of these receptors is a human donor in good health.

The chain couples TRBV5-4 to TRBJ2-5, with unresolved D. Trimming stripped 3 bases from V and 3 bases from J, with 15 bases between. The CDR3 length is 15 residues. CDR1 and CDR2 from the germline V gene are SGHNT and YYREEE (reference sequence). This chain's CDR3 is CASSSRDLAEETQYF. The DNA of the CDR3 is TGTGCCAGCAGCTCGCGCGACTTAGCCGAAGAGACCCAGTACTTC.

This clone was detected only once. The chain is built from TRBV19 and TRBJ2-7, with D perhaps matching TRBD2 (6 bases). CDR1 is LNHDA and CDR2 is SQIVND in the germline V gene (reference sequence). The CDR3 contains 15 residues. The V gene lost 7 bases and the J gene lost 7 bases, with 23 bases spanning the gap. The CDR3 nucleotides read TGTGCCAGTAACGGGGGAGGCAATCGCGACCAGGAGCAGTACTTC. It translates to CASNGGGNRDQEQYF.

The chain employs TRBV5-1 and TRBJ2-3; TRBD2 might be the D (5 bases). Looked up from germline, CDR1 is SGHRS and CDR2 is YFSETQ. This CDR3 is 16 amino acids long. V lost 0 bases and J lost 1, with 12 bases in between. CDR3 amino acids: CASSLASGSGTDTQYF. The CDR3 region has the DNA TGCGCCAGCAGCTTGGCCTCGGGTAGCGGCACAGATACGCAGTATTTT. The full variable domain, its missing parts supplied by reference TRBV5-1 and TRBJ2-3, is KAGVTQTPRYLIKTRGQQVTLSCSPISGHRSVSWYQQTPGQGLQFLFEYFSETQRNKGNFPGRFSGRQFSNSRSEMNVSTLELGDSALYLCASSLASGSGTDTQYFGPGTRLTVL.

There are a few counts of this clone. The rearrangement uses TRBV3-1 (or the pseudogene TRBV3-2) and TRBJ2-7; D might be TRBD1 or TRBD2, each matching 5 bases. CDR1 is LGHDT, CDR2 YNNKEL, per germline (reference sequence). V shed 1 base and J shed 1 base, with 23 bases lying between them. CDR3 length equals 19 residues. The CDR3 is CASSQGPLAPGPPSYEQYF. The CDR3, as DNA: TGTGCCAGCAGCCAAGGACCCCTCGCCCCGGGACCACCTTCCTACGAGCAGTACTTC.

The chain recombines TRBV4-1 with TRBJ1-4; D possibly corresponds to TRBD1 (6 bases). This CDR3 has 15 residues. From germline, CDR1 is MGHRA and CDR2 YSYEKL. Trimming stripped 3 bases from V and 8 bases from J, with 16 bases between. For the CDR3, the DNA is TGCGCCAGCAGCCATTATCAGGGGATCGGCGAAAAACTGTTTTTT. This translates into CASSHYQGIGEKLFF.

The chain couples TRBV2 to TRBJ2-7; D is possibly TRBD2 (5 bases). This CDR3 has 13 residues. V gave up 7 bases and J gave up 5 bases, with 15 bases separating them. Per germline, CDR1 SNHLY and CDR2 FYNNEI. Written as DNA, the CDR3 is TGTGCCAGCAACCCCCGGGGAACTGACGAGCAGTACTTC. It is translated as CASNPRGTDEQYF.

The table lists this clone with a few counts. The chain joins TRBV6-5 to TRBJ2-3; no clear D gene. The CDR3 covers 14 residues. V was clipped by 2 bases and J by 0 bases, with 6 bases between them. The germline V gene encodes CDR1 MNHEY and CDR2 SVGAGI. Here the CDR3 reads CASSYGGSTDTQYF. In DNA, the CDR3 is TGTGCCAGCAGTTACGGCGGAAGCACAGATACGCAGTATTTT.

The chain couples TRBV18 to TRBJ2-1; 7 bases map to TRBD1. This CDR3 is built from 13 residues. V dropped 6 bases and J dropped 4; count of bases not matched to a gene: 3. Germline V gives CDR1 KGHSH, CDR2 LQKENI. For the CDR3, the DNA is TGTGCCAGCTCCAAGACAGGGTACAATGAGCAGTTCTTC. The encoded protein is CASSKTGYNEQFF. Using reference TRBV18 and TRBJ2-1 for the parts outside the CDR3, the full variable domain is NAGVMQNPRHLVRRRGQEARLRCSPMKGHSHVYWYRQLPEEGLKFMVYLQKENIIDESGMPKERFSAEFPKEGPSILRIQQVVRGDSAAYFCASSKTGYNEQFFGPGTRLTVL.

V is TRBV5-1 and J is TRBJ2-3; D might be TRBD1 (5 bases). Germline CDR1 SGHRS, CDR2 YFSETQ. The CDR3 runs 14 residues. V was clipped by 3 bases and J by 10 bases, with 18 bases between them. CDR3 region: CASSSDTSPSAQYF. The DNA for the CDR3 is TGCGCCAGCAGCTCGGACACTTCCCCCTCCGCGCAGTATTTT.

This clone showed up just a few times. The rearrangement joins TRBV30 to TRBJ1-5, with D unclear. This CDR3 has 13 amino acids. The ends were cut back, 3 bases at V and 4 bases at J, with 10 bases in the middle. Per germline, CDR1 GTSNPN and CDR2 SVGIG (reference sequence). CDR3 sequence (DNA): TGTGCCTGGAGCTCCCCCCCTAATCAGCCCCAGCATTTT. This codes for CAWSSPPNQPQHF.

The J gene is TRBJ2-7, the V gene TRBV9; D perhaps matches TRBD2 (6 bases). V lost 4 bases and J 1 base, leaving 18 bases between the germline ends. CDR1 and CDR2 from the germline V gene are SGDLS and YYNGEE. This CDR3 has 16 residues. CDR3 in DNA: TGTGCCAGCAGCCCCCGGGGGATCGGCGGTTCCTACGAGCAGTACTTC. Its translation is CASSPRGIGGSYEQYF.

The V and J genes are TRBV24-1 and TRBJ2-5; D possibly corresponds to TRBD2 (6 bases). CDR3 length equals 15 residues. V shed 4 bases and J shed 5 bases, with 16 bases lying between them. Germline CDR1 is KGHDR and CDR2 is SFDVKD. The CDR3 region is CATSDPGGGEETQYF. The CDR3 DNA reads as TGTGCCACCAGTGACCCAGGAGGCGGGGAGGAGACCCAGTACTTC.

The V call is TRBV7-2, the J call TRBJ2-7; the match to TRBD2 covers 7 bases. Germline V gene lookup returns CDR1 SGHTA and CDR2 FQGNSA. Trimming at V came to 1 base and at J to 0 bases, leaving 6 bases not matched to a gene. This CDR3 comprises 16 residues. Here the CDR3 DNA reads TGTGCCAGCAGCTTAGACGGGGGGAGCAGCTCCTACGAGCAGTACTTC. It yields the protein CASSLDGGSSSYEQYF.

V usage is TRBV7-3 and J usage is TRBJ1-4; 7 bases are a match to TRBD1. Per the germline V gene, CDR1 is SGHTA and CDR2 is FQGTGA. The CDR3 is made up of 15 amino acids. The J segment lost 5 bases and the V segment lost 4 bases, leaving 7 bases of the junction unmatched. In DNA, the CDR3 is TGTGCCAGCAGCTCCCGGGACAGTAAGAATGAAAAACTGTTTTTT. It translates to CASSSRDSKNEKLFF. The complete variable domain, with remaining parts taken from reference TRBV7-3 and TRBJ1-4, reads GAGVSQTPSNKVTEKGKYVELRCDPISGHTALYWYRQSLGQGPEFLIYFQGTGAADDSGLPNDRFFAVRPEGSVSTLKIQRTERGDSAVYLCASSSRDSKNEKLFFGSGTQLSVL.

The chain joins TRBV5-1 to TRBJ2-4; 7 nucleotides agree with TRBD1. Germline-derived CDR1 and CDR2 are SGHRS and YFSETQ. Trimming removed 4 bases from V and 6 bases from J; junction bases left unmatched: 7. The CDR3 totals 14 residues. CDR3 region: CASSPTGDRNIQYF. CDR3 coding DNA: TGCGCCAGCAGCCCTACAGGGGACCGAAACATTCAGTACTTC. The full variable domain, in which reference TRBV5-1 and TRBJ2-4 provide the parts outside the CDR3, is KAGVTQTPRYLIKTRGQQVTLSCSPISGHRSVSWYQQTPGQGLQFLFEYFSETQRNKGNFPGRFSGRQFSNSRSEMNVSTLELGDSALYLCASSPTGDRNIQYFGAGTRLSVL.

The chain is built from TRBV7-3 and TRBJ2-7; 7 bases fit TRBD2. Germline assignment: CDR1 SGHTA and CDR2 FQGTGA. J lost 0 bases, V lost 5 bases, and 7 bases had no gene match. This CDR3 spans 15 amino acids. The DNA for the CDR3 is TGTGCCAGCAGCCCAAGGAGCGGGGCCTCCTACGAGCAGTACTTC. Protein: CASSPRSGASYEQYF.

V is TRBV7-2 and J is TRBJ2-1, with 16 bases identical to TRBD2. Germline V gene data show CDR1 as SGHTA and CDR2 as FQGNSA. The V and J ends lost 4 bases and 6 bases, in that order; junction bases with no gene match: 6. The CDR3 is made up of 17 amino acids. CDR3 protein: CASSSGLAGGLGNEQFF. The CDR3 nucleotides read TGTGCCAGCAGCTCGGGACTAGCGGGAGGGCTTGGCAATGAGCAGTTCTTC.

This clone was observed a few times. The chain has TRBV3-1 (or the pseudogene TRBV3-2) and TRBJ2-7, with 7 bases that match TRBD2. This CDR3 is 14 amino acids long. Germline CDR1 and CDR2: LGHDT and YNNKEL (reference sequence). The junction had 8 bases not matched to a gene; V was cut back by 3 bases and J by 6 bases. CDR3 DNA sequence: TGTGCCAGCAGCCATGGAAGAGCGGGACTCGAGCAGTACTTC. This gives the protein CASSHGRAGLEQYF.

This chain joins TRBV4-2 and TRBJ2-5; TRBD2 agrees at 7 bases. The CDR3 runs 16 residues. Germline CDR1 LGHNA, CDR2 YNFKEQ. The V segment lost 1 base and the J segment 3 bases; nucleotides outside the gene matches: 8. The CDR3 loop reads CASSQGVAGSEETQYF. The CDR3 region has the DNA TGTGCCAGCAGCCAAGGGGTAGCGGGTTCGGAAGAGACCCAGTACTTC.

V gene TRBV11-2 combines with J gene TRBJ1-6; D ambiguous. Per germline, CDR1 SGHAT and CDR2 FQNNGV. CDR3 size: 13 residues. V lost 3 bases and J lost 5, with 5 bases in between. CDR3 region: CASSLIDNSPLHF. The CDR3 DNA sequence: TGTGCCAGCAGCTTGATCGATAATTCACCCCTCCACTTT.

This chain uses TRBV7-2 with TRBJ2-1; TRBD2 matches 7 bases. The germline V gene encodes CDR1 SGHTA and CDR2 FQGNSA. Germline trimming cut 5 bases from V and 8 bases from J; bases unmatched to any gene: 3. The CDR3 has 12 residues. CDR3 protein: CASSQLAYEQFF. In DNA, the CDR3 is TGTGCCAGCAGCCAACTAGCGTATGAGCAGTTCTTC.

The chain employs TRBV5-1 and TRBJ1-2; 10 bases map to TRBD1. This CDR3 spans 16 amino acids. The trim removed 4 bases at V and 2 bases at J, leaving 8 bases unmatched. Per germline, CDR1 SGHRS and CDR2 YFSETQ. The CDR3 DNA sequence: TGCGCCAGCAGCGCGGCACCGGGACAGGGGAACTATGGCTACACCTTC. Translation gives CASSAAPGQGNYGYTF.

V usage is TRBV12-5 and J usage is TRBJ2-2; tentative D call: TRBD1 (6 bases). The CDR3 length is 17 residues. Per the germline V gene, CDR1 is LGHNT and CDR2 is FRNRAP. V was pared by 6 bases and J by 8 bases, with 25 bases between. The CDR3 nucleotides read TGTGCTAGTGGACAAGCCGGGACAAGGGCCTTGAAGGGGGAGCTGTTTTTT. Its translation is CASGQAGTRALKGELFF.

The chain is built from TRBV3-1 (or the pseudogene TRBV3-2) and TRBJ2-7, with a tentative D call TRBD1 (6 bases). The CDR3 extends over 14 amino acids. V shed 3 bases and J shed 6 bases, with 15 bases lying between them. CDR1 is LGHDT and CDR2 is YNNKEL in the germline V gene (reference sequence). CDR3 sequence (DNA): TGTGCCAGCAGCCACGGTCAGGGGTCGTTCGAGCAGTACTTC. Translated, it gives CASSHGQGSFEQYF.

The chain uses TRBV29-1 and TRBJ1-1, with TRBD1 matching over 12 bases. With 3 bases clipped from V and 1 base from J, the junction kept 9 bases outside the gene matches. This CDR3 contains 17 residues. Germline assignment: CDR1 SQVTM and CDR2 ANQGSEA. The CDR3 bases are TGCAGCGTTGACATCACGGGACAGGGGGCCACGAACACTGAAGCTTTCTTT. Amino acid sequence: CSVDITGQGATNTEAFF.

The chain joins TRBV18 to TRBJ2-2; no reliable D call. Trimming shortened V by 2 bases and J by 0 bases, and 16 bases separated the two germline ends. Germline V gene lookup returns CDR1 KGHSH and CDR2 LQKENI. CDR3 length: 18 amino acids. DNA of the CDR3: TGTGCCAGCTCACCAAGTACTTCGGGTCACTCGAACACCGGGGAGCTGTTTTTT. It specifies CASSPSTSGHSNTGELFF.

This clone was seen more than once but under ten times. The J gene is TRBJ2-1, the V gene TRBV5-1; 14 nucleotides line up with TRBD2. The germline V gene encodes CDR1 SGHRS and CDR2 YFSETQ. CDR3 length: 16 amino acids. Losses at the gene ends were 2 bases for V and 9 bases for J; bases not matched to a gene: 7. CDR3 sequence: CASSFGLAGGRGEQFF. Here the CDR3 DNA reads TGCGCCAGCAGCTTCGGACTAGCGGGGGGCAGGGGTGAGCAGTTCTTC.

The chain combines TRBV7-2 with TRBJ2-5; TRBD2 matches at 8 bases. The CDR3 covers 15 residues. V dropped 3 bases and J dropped 1; count of bases not matched to a gene: 4. CDR1 and CDR2 (germline): SGHTA, FQGNSA. The DNA of the CDR3 is TGTGCCAGCAGCTTTTCGGGGGGGCTCCAAGAGACCCAGTACTTC. It translates to CASSFSGGLQETQYF.